The 32 T cell receptor beta chains below were found in one sample sequenced in a study of T cells in Graves' hyperthyroidism and ophthalmopathy. Amplified regions were TCR beta CDR3 sequences from RNA transcripts. RT-PCR in the first round (using the HTBI primer set) targeted the TCR CDR3. TCRdb passed the multiplex PCR reads through MiXCR, listing each CDR3 protein once. This sample carries around 400,000 distinct CDR3 sequences, about 13% of them seen once, and the ten largest clones take around 9.2%. The material sequenced was blood. These receptors all stem from a young woman with Graves' hyperthyroidism.

This clonotype has ten or more counts. The gene calls are TRBV6-2 or TRBV6-3 and TRBJ1-2; 11 nucleotides align to TRBD1. Germline CDR1 and CDR2: MNHEY and SVGEGT. This CDR3 contains 14 residues. J was trimmed by 5 bases and V by 4 bases; bases with no gene match: 3. CDR3 protein: CASSWTGGEYGYTF. The CDR3 DNA follows: TGTGCCAGCAGTTGGACAGGGGGCGAATATGGCTACACCTTC.

This clonotype was seen repeatedly, ten times or more. The V gene is TRBV19, the J gene TRBJ1-1, with D unresolved. The germline CDR1 and CDR2 sequences are LNHDA and SQIVND (reference sequence). This CDR3 comprises 13 residues. The ends were cut back, 6 bases at V and 3 bases at J, with 11 bases in the middle. The CDR3 coding sequence is TGTGCCAGTAGCGACGGGGTGGACACTGAAGCTTTCTTT. This gives the protein CASSDGVDTEAFF.

This clonotype was picked up many times. The CDR3 nucleotides are TGTGCCAGCAGTTTCACAGGGGACAACACTGAAGCTTTCTTT. It encodes CASSFTGDNTEAFF. The chain combines TRBV6-5 with TRBJ1-1; 7 bases agree with TRBD1. There are 14 residues in the CDR3. The V and J ends lost 4 bases and 2 bases, in that order; junction bases with no gene match: 4. Germline V gene sequence: CDR1 MNHEY, CDR2 SVGAGI.

The chain's CDR3 is CASSPEGSVRVNYGYTF. DNA for the CDR3: TGTGCCAGCTCACCAGAGGGATCCGTAAGGGTTAACTATGGCTACACCTTC. The chain uses TRBV18 and TRBJ1-2, with no clear D. Germline V lookup: CDR1 KGHSH, CDR2 LQKENI. With 2 bases removed from V and 1 base from J, the gap between germline ends came to 17 bases. This CDR3 has 17 amino acids.

This clonotype was seen ten or more times. The V gene is TRBV28, the J gene TRBJ2-7, with 9 bases matching TRBD1. J gave up 4 bases and V 4 bases, and 8 bases lay outside the gene matches. The V gene's germline CDR1 is MDHEN and CDR2 SYDVKM. This CDR3 region has 15 residues. CDR3 residues: CASSSPGQGRYEQYF. In nucleotides, the CDR3 is TGTGCCAGCAGTTCCCCGGGACAGGGAAGGTACGAGCAGTACTTC.

This clonotype showed up many times. This chain joins TRBV7-9 and TRBJ2-7; no clear D gene. The CDR3 totals 17 residues. V lost 5 bases to trimming and J lost 5 bases, with 25 bases between them. In germline, CDR1 is SEHNR, CDR2 FQNEAQ (reference sequence). The CDR3 nucleotides read TGTGCCAGCAGCCCCCGAGGAGCAGGCAACTCCTTCAACGAGCAGTACTTC. Amino acids: CASSPRGAGNSFNEQYF.

This chain joins TRBV28 and TRBJ1-4; a possible D gene is TRBD1 (5 bases). The V gene lost 5 bases and the J gene lost 14 bases, with 21 bases spanning the gap. This CDR3 comprises 14 residues. Looked up from germline, CDR1 is MDHEN and CDR2 is SYDVKM. The CDR3 spells CASSPPRPTVHLFF. CDR3 bases: TGTGCCAGCAGTCCCCCCCGGCCGACAGTGCACCTGTTTTTT. The full variable domain, rest sourced from reference TRBV28 and TRBJ1-4, is DVKVTQSSRYLVKRTGEKVFLECVQDMDHENMFWYRQDPGLGLRLIYFSYDVKMKEKGDIPEGYSVSREKKERFSLILESASTNQTSMYLCASSPPRPTVHLFFGSGTQLSVL.

This clonotype appeared many times. J is TRBJ1-1 and V is TRBV12-3 or TRBV12-4; D ambiguous. The V end was cut by 8 bases, the J end by 7 bases, with 11 bases between. This CDR3 region has 11 residues. CDR3 nucleotides: TGTGCCAGCCGGAGCGTGCGTGAAGCTTTCTTT. Protein sequence: CASRSVREAFF.

The rearrangement joins TRBV9 to TRBJ1-1; 8 positions agree with TRBD1. This CDR3 contains 15 residues. Germline CDR1 SGDLS, CDR2 YYNGEE. Losses at the gene ends were 3 bases for V and 1 base for J; bases not matched to a gene: 5. For the CDR3, the DNA is TGTGCCAGCAGCGCGACAGGGGTATCGAACACTGAAGCTTTCTTT. This sequence encodes CASSATGVSNTEAFF.

The V call is TRBV7-9, the J call TRBJ2-3; 8 bases fit TRBD2. CDR1 is SEHNR, CDR2 FQNEAQ, per germline (reference sequence). The CDR3 length is 16 residues. V trimming: 5 bases; J trimming: 0 bases; junction bases outside the gene matches: 7. The CDR3 spells CASSPRASGSTDTQYF. The CDR3 DNA reads as TGTGCCAGCAGCCCCCGGGCTAGCGGGAGCACAGATACGCAGTATTTT.

Note on this clonotype: The junction and the germline gene differ at one end; a read error may be behind it. The chain has TRBV11-2 and TRBJ1-6; D not resolved. This CDR3 has 14 amino acids. CDR1 and CDR2 (germline): SGHAT, FQNNGV. CDR3 sequence (DNA): TGTGCCAGCAGCCTAGAGAGAGCGAATTCACCCCTCCACTTT. It yields the protein CASSLERANSPLHF.

This clonotype has at least ten counts. This chain joins TRBV7-2 and TRBJ2-1; D unresolved. Deletions cut 5 bases from V and 1 base from J, with 12 bases between. Germline assignment: CDR1 SGHTA and CDR2 FQGNSA. The CDR3 is 15 residues long. The CDR3, as DNA: TGTGCCAGCAGCCAACCTGGACCATCCTACAATGAGCAGTTCTTC. This translates into CASSQPGPSYNEQFF. Full variable domain (rest looked up from reference TRBV7-2 and TRBJ2-1): GAGVSQSPSNKVTEKGKDVELRCDPISGHTALYWYRQSLGQGLEFLIYFQGNSAPDKSGLPSDRFSAERTGGSVSTLTIQRTQQEDSAVYLCASSQPGPSYNEQFFGPGTRLTVL.

A note on this clonotype: A much larger clone lies one base from this, so it may be a read error. The J gene is TRBJ2-1, the V gene TRBV27, with 7 nucleotides matching TRBD2. The V gene's germline CDR1 is MNHEY and CDR2 SMNVEV (reference sequence). The CDR3 runs to 14 residues. J gave up 5 bases and V 6 bases, and 7 bases lay outside the gene matches. The CDR3 DNA is TGTGCCAGCAGGCGGGAGACTTATAACAATGAGCAGTTCTTC. Protein sequence: CASRRETYNNEQFF.

This chain links TRBV4-2 with TRBJ1-1; the match to TRBD1 covers 11 bases. With V trimmed by 4 bases and J by 3 bases, 10 bases remained unmatched. Germline V gene data show CDR1 as LGHNA and CDR2 as YNFKEQ. This CDR3 spans 17 amino acids. The DNA of the CDR3 is TGTGCCAGCAGCCTCCCTGCTGGGACAGGGGGGGACACTGAAGCTTTCTTT. It codes for CASSLPAGTGGDTEAFF.

This clonotype showed up many times. The V call is TRBV28, the J call TRBJ2-7, with no clear D. V was shortened by 1 base and J by 3 bases, with 4 bases between the two germline ends. The germline V gene has CDR1 MDHEN and CDR2 SYDVKM. The CDR3 runs 12 residues. DNA of the CDR3: TGTGCCAGCAGTTTATTAGGCTACGAGCAGTACTTC. This encodes CASSLLGYEQYF.

This clonotype was seen at least ten times. V gene TRBV6-1 combines with J gene TRBJ2-3, with D possibly matching TRBD1 (5 bases). V gave up 1 base and J gave up 0 bases, with 14 bases separating them. CDR3 size: 17 residues. The germline gives CDR1 MNHNS, CDR2 SASEGT. The CDR3 sequence is CASSEVPGFFSTDTQYF. The CDR3 region has the DNA TGTGCCAGCAGTGAAGTTCCAGGGTTCTTTAGCACAGATACGCAGTATTTT.

This clonotype was seen repeatedly, ten times or more. The rearrangement joins TRBV30 to TRBJ2-7, with 7 bases aligning to TRBD1. This CDR3 spans 13 amino acids. The germline CDR1 and CDR2 sequences are GTSNPN and SVGIG (reference sequence). The junction had 6 bases not matched to a gene; V was cut back by 5 bases and J by 2 bases. This chain's CDR3 is CAWSTGNPYEQYF. The CDR3 bases are TGTGCCTGGTCGACAGGGAACCCCTACGAGCAGTACTTC.

This chain uses TRBV5-1 with TRBJ2-2, with 7 bases matching TRBD1. With 2 bases clipped from V and 4 bases from J, the junction kept 2 bases outside the gene matches. The CDR3 runs to 14 residues. Per germline, CDR1 SGHRS and CDR2 YFSETQ. In nucleotides, the CDR3 is TGCGCCAGCAGCTTTCAGGGGGTCACCGGGGAGCTGTTTTTT. Residues: CASSFQGVTGELFF.

This clonotype has ten or more counts. This chain connects TRBV5-1 to TRBJ1-2; TRBD1 is a possible D gene (6 bases). The CDR3 consists of 16 residues. Germline CDR1 SGHRS, CDR2 YFSETQ. V lost 4 bases and J lost 4, with 20 bases in between. CDR3 sequence reads: CASSPDTGRRGYGYTF. The CDR3 region has the DNA TGCGCCAGCAGCCCGGACACAGGGAGGAGGGGCTATGGCTACACCTTC.

In its sample, this clonotype was seen many times. The chain recombines TRBV5-1 with TRBJ2-3, with unresolved D. Trimming shortened V by 2 bases and J by 2 bases, and 6 bases separated the two germline ends. The germline gives CDR1 SGHRS, CDR2 YFSETQ. The CDR3 is 13 amino acids. CDR3 nucleotides: TGCGCCAGCAGCTTTGGCAACACAGATACGCAGTATTTT. Amino acids: CASSFGNTDTQYF.

This chain connects TRBV6-1 to TRBJ2-6; 8 bases map to TRBD1. The CDR3 contains 17 residues. Trimming at V came to 7 bases and at J to 1 base, leaving 9 bases not matched to a gene. Germline CDR1 and CDR2: MNHNS and SASEGT. CDR3 in DNA: TGTGCCAGCACCTCGCGACAGGGGAGATCTGGGGCCAACGTCCTGACTTTC. Translating gives CASTSRQGRSGANVLTF.

This clonotype was observed at least ten times. The chain is built from TRBV18 and TRBJ2-1; no reliable D call. This CDR3 comprises 12 residues. Germline CDR1 KGHSH, CDR2 LQKENI. V lost 6 bases and J 7 bases, leaving 10 bases between the germline ends. For the CDR3, the DNA is TGTGCCAGCTCCCCCCATGGGAATGAGCAGTTCTTC. It translates to CASSPHGNEQFF. Drawing the rest from reference TRBV18 and TRBJ2-1, the complete variable domain is NAGVMQNPRHLVRRRGQEARLRCSPMKGHSHVYWYRQLPEEGLKFMVYLQKENIIDESGMPKERFSAEFPKEGPSILRIQQVVRGDSAAYFCASSPHGNEQFFGPGTRLTVL.

This clonotype was recorded at least ten times. The chain uses TRBV28 and TRBJ2-7, with D tentatively TRBD1 (5 bases). V was pared by 6 bases and J by 0 bases, with 12 bases between. CDR1 MDHEN and CDR2 SYDVKM come from the germline V gene. The CDR3 extends over 14 amino acids. CDR3 sequence (DNA): TGTGCCAGCAGCTCGACAGTTGTCTCCTACGAGCAGTACTTC. Translating it yields CASSSTVVSYEQYF.

V is TRBV30 and J is TRBJ2-2; no clear D gene. The germline V gene encodes CDR1 GTSNPN and CDR2 SVGIG (reference sequence). The CDR3 runs 14 residues. The V end was cut by 0 bases, the J end by 4 bases, with 9 bases between. The CDR3 sequence: CAWSVGPTTGELFF. The CDR3 DNA follows: TGTGCCTGGAGTGTTGGGCCTACCACCGGGGAGCTGTTTTTT.

This clonotype was seen ten or more times. V usage is TRBV5-1 and J usage is TRBJ1-2, with D hard to call. Per the germline V gene, CDR1 is SGHRS and CDR2 is YFSETQ. The CDR3 is 15 residues long. V was shortened by 0 bases and J by 8 bases, with 17 bases between the two germline ends. Here the CDR3 reads CASSLGHSASPGYTF. The CDR3 DNA follows: TGCGCCAGCAGCTTGGGACACAGTGCATCCCCGGGCTACACCTTC.

This clonotype showed up many times. J is TRBJ1-1 and V is TRBV7-9, with unresolved D. With 5 bases removed from V and 5 bases from J, the gap between germline ends came to 18 bases. The CDR3 extends over 15 amino acids. Per the germline V gene, CDR1 is SEHNR and CDR2 is FQNEAQ (reference sequence). Here the CDR3 reads CASSQTAGRRTEAFF. The CDR3 DNA follows: TGTGCCAGCAGCCAAACGGCCGGGCGGCGGACTGAAGCTTTCTTT.

The chain carries TRBV19 and TRBJ1-2; D possibly corresponds to TRBD1 (6 bases). CDR3 length: 16 amino acids. Germline loops: CDR1 LNHDA, CDR2 SQIVND (reference sequence). Trimming took off 3 bases at V and 0 bases at J, with 14 bases between the two ends. CDR3 residues: CASSIMTGASNYGYTF. CDR3 DNA sequence: TGTGCCAGTAGTATTATGACGGGGGCGTCTAACTATGGCTACACCTTC.

This clonotype was seen at least ten times. The chain has TRBV19 and TRBJ1-5; D is uncertain. Germline values: CDR1 LNHDA, CDR2 SQIVND (reference sequence). The V end lost 4 bases, the J end lost 0 bases, and 7 bases lay between the germline ends. This CDR3 has 14 amino acids. The chain's CDR3 is CASSTAHSNQPQHF. CDR3 in DNA: TGTGCCAGTAGTACAGCCCATAGCAATCAGCCCCAGCATTTT.

The chain joins TRBV7-9 to TRBJ1-3, with D uncertain. The CDR3 runs 13 residues. The germline gives CDR1 SEHNR, CDR2 FQNEAQ (reference sequence). The V end lost 3 bases, the J end lost 8 bases, and 11 bases lay between the germline ends. CDR3 coding DNA: TGTGCCAGCAGCTTTTCTGCAGATTACACCATATATTTT. This encodes CASSFSADYTIYF. The full variable domain, completed using reference TRBV7-9 and TRBJ1-3, is DTGVSQNPRHKITKRGQNVTFRCDPISEHNRLYWYRQTLGQGPEFLTYFQNEAQLEKSRLLSDRFSAERPKGSFSTLEIQRTEQGDSAMYLCASSFSADYTIYFGEGSWLTVV.

V and J are TRBV12-3 or TRBV12-4 and TRBJ2-5; TRBD1 aligns across 9 bases. After removal of 7 bases from V and 5 bases from J, the junction contained 14 bases not matched to a gene. The CDR3 runs to 16 residues. CDR3 sequence reads: CASTIGTGSLWETQYF. The CDR3 nucleotides are TGTGCCAGCACCATAGGGACAGGGAGCTTATGGGAGACCCAGTACTTC.

A few counts support this clonotype. The rearrangement uses TRBV20-1 and TRBJ2-5, with 8 bases fitting TRBD2. Germline loops: CDR1 DFQATT, CDR2 SNEGSKA (reference sequence). The CDR3 consists of 14 residues. This CDR3 is CRVYGGGIQETQYF. The CDR3, as DNA: TGCAGAGTCTATGGCGGGGGGATCCAAGAGACCCAGTACTTC.

This clonotype appeared many times. The CDR3 region is CASSPRRQGAAYEQYF. In DNA form, the CDR3 reads TGTGCCAGCAGTCCCCGGAGGCAGGGGGCCGCCTACGAGCAGTACTTC. The rearrangement uses TRBV6-1 and TRBJ2-7; the match to TRBD1 covers 8 bases. Trimming took 5 bases from V and 2 from J; bases not matched to a gene: 11. The germline gives CDR1 MNHNS, CDR2 SASEGT. CDR3 size: 16 residues.